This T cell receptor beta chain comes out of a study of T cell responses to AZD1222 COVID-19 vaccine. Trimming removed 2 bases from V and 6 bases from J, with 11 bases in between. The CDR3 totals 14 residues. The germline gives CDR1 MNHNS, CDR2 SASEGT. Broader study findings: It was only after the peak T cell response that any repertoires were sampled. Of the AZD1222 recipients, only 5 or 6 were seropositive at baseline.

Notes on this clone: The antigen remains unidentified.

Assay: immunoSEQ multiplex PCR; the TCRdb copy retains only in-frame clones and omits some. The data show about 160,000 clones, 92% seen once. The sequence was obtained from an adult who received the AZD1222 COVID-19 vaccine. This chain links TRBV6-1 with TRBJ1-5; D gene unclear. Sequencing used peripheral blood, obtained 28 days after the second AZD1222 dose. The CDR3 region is CASSETRKGQPQHF. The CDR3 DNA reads TGTGCCAGCAGTGAAACCAGGAAGGGTCAGCCCCAGCATTTT.